This T cell receptor (beta chain) emerged from a study of breast tumors, draining lymph nodes, adjacent tissues. Axillary draining lymph nodes of breast cancer patients supplied the node samples. Germline CDR1 MDHEN, CDR2 SYDVKM. This CDR3 is 13 amino acids long. The V end was cut by 5 bases, the J end by 8 bases, with 13 bases between. Study results and limitations: Compared with basal-like, luminal-like tumors shared significantly more repertoire with nontumor tissue. Tumor repertoires ranked between lymph nodes and nontumor tissue in diversity, with V and J gene preferences. Most tumor T cells seemingly derive from lymph node, then expand in tumor.

This clonotype has only a few counts. Its specificity is unknown. TCRdb ran MiXCR on the multiplex PCR reads and lists one entry per CDR3 protein. The table shows approximately 210,000 distinct CDR3 sequences, with about 30% occurring only once. The material sequenced was axillary lymph node tissue. This TCR was recovered from a female donor with breast cancer. Some clones in this sample may be carry-over from other donors' samples. The chain couples TRBV28 to TRBJ2-4, with D possibly matching TRBD1 (6 bases). The CDR3 here is CASSKGGFDIQYF. The CDR3 nucleotides read TGTGCCAGCAGTAAAGGGGGTTTTGACATTCAGTACTTC.